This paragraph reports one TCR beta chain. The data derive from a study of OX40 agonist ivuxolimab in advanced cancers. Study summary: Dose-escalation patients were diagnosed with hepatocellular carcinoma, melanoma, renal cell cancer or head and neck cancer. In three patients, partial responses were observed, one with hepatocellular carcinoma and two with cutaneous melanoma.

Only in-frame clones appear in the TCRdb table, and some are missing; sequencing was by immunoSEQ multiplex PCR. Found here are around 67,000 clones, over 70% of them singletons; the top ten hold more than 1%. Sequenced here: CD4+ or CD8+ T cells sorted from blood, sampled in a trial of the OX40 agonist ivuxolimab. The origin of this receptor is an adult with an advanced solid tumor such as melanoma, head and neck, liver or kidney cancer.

Here the CDR3 DNA reads TGCGCCAGCAGCCAAGTGGGGGCCGGTGGGGCCAACGTCCTGACTTTC. It specifies CASSQVGAGGANVLTF. J is TRBJ2-6 and V is TRBV4-1, with TRBD1 as a possible D gene (6 bases). Germline CDR1 reads MGHRA; CDR2 reads YSYEKL. There are 16 residues in the CDR3. Deletions cut 1 base from V and 3 bases from J, with 10 bases between.